A selection of T cell receptor beta chains follows, all from one sample in a study of blood T cells in healthy people across ages. TCRdb reprocessed the 5' RACE reads via MiXCR and lists one record per CDR3 protein. The sample includes over 1,500,000 distinct CDR3 sequences, 40% to 55% of them seen just once. Sequencing was done on a sample of blood. The receptors shown here come from a woman aged 35 to 49 in good health. The CDR3 runs from the conserved cysteine through the conserved F or W. The order of the fields is CDR3 protein, CDR3 DNA, clone size, V gene, D gene, CDR3 length, J gene. The D gene is left open where the match is weak. Rows may omit the clone size; those that give it use once, few, many or a size class.

cdr3_aa: CSASPRQTGANVLTF
cdr3_nt: TGCAGTGCTAGTCCCCGGCAAACTGGGGCCAACGTCCTGACTTTC
clone_size: -
v_call: TRBV20-1
d_call: -
cdr3_length: 15
j_call: TRBJ2-6

cdr3_aa: CASSSPGNAATQYF
cdr3_nt: TGTGCCAGCAGTTCTCCCGGGAATGCGGCTACGCAGTATTTT
clone_size: few
v_call: TRBV28
d_call: -
cdr3_length: 14
j_call: TRBJ2-3

cdr3_aa: CASSEGARIGYTF
cdr3_nt: TGTGCCAGCAGTGAAGGGGCAAGGATCGGCTACACCTTC
clone_size: -
v_call: TRBV6-1
d_call: -
cdr3_length: 13
j_call: TRBJ1-2

cdr3_aa: CSALGSDMWQETQYF
cdr3_nt: TGCAGTGCTCTCGGGAGTGACATGTGGCAGGAGACCCAGTACTTC
clone_size: few
v_call: TRBV20-1
d_call: -
cdr3_length: 15
j_call: TRBJ2-5

cdr3_aa: CSAFVRSAQAKNIQYF
cdr3_nt: TGCAGTGCCTTCGTCCGGTCTGCACAAGCCAAAAACATTCAGTACTTC
clone_size: many
v_call: TRBV20-1
d_call: -
cdr3_length: 16
j_call: TRBJ2-4

cdr3_aa: CASSLYGGANYEQYF
cdr3_nt: TGTGCCAGCAGCTTGTACGGGGGAGCGAACTACGAGCAGTACTTC
clone_size: -
v_call: TRBV13
d_call: -
cdr3_length: 15
j_call: TRBJ2-7

cdr3_aa: CASRVGLRPVNEQFF
cdr3_nt: TGTGCCAGCAGAGTGGGACTTCGGCCTGTCAATGAGCAGTTCTTC
clone_size: -
v_call: TRBV2
d_call: -
cdr3_length: 15
j_call: TRBJ2-1

cdr3_aa: CASSYSRGRAVYGYTF
cdr3_nt: TGTGCCAGCAGTTACTCGAGGGGACGGGCGGTATATGGCTACACCTTC
clone_size: -
v_call: TRBV6-6
d_call: -
cdr3_length: 16
j_call: TRBJ1-2

cdr3_aa: CASSELGAVTDTQYF
cdr3_nt: TGTGCCAGCAGTGAACTGGGTGCGGTCACAGATACGCAGTATTTT
clone_size: -
v_call: TRBV6-1
d_call: -
cdr3_length: 15
j_call: TRBJ2-3

cdr3_aa: CASSLAGGLSYGYTF
cdr3_nt: TGCGCCAGCAGCTTGGCTGGAGGGTTGAGCTATGGCTACACCTTC
clone_size: few
v_call: TRBV5-1
d_call: -
cdr3_length: 15
j_call: TRBJ1-2

cdr3_aa: CATSRDTGLETQYF
cdr3_nt: TGTGCCACCAGCAGAGATACCGGGTTAGAGACCCAGTACTTC
clone_size: -
v_call: TRBV15
d_call: -
cdr3_length: 14
j_call: TRBJ2-5

cdr3_aa: CASSLEPERAQETQYF
cdr3_nt: TGCGCCAGCAGCTTGGAGCCAGAGAGGGCCCAAGAGACCCAGTACTTC
clone_size: few
v_call: TRBV5-1
d_call: -
cdr3_length: 16
j_call: TRBJ2-5

cdr3_aa: CASHEGVGGGRDTQYF
cdr3_nt: TGTGCCAGCCATGAGGGGGTTGGCGGGGGGAGGGATACGCAGTATTTT
clone_size: -
v_call: TRBV6-1
d_call: TRBD2
cdr3_length: 16
j_call: TRBJ2-3

cdr3_aa: CASSYGQLNQPQHF
cdr3_nt: TGTGCCAGCAGTTACGGACAGCTTAATCAGCCCCAGCATTTT
clone_size: -
v_call: TRBV6-5
d_call: -
cdr3_length: 14
j_call: TRBJ1-5

cdr3_aa: CASSLLVAKDTQYF
cdr3_nt: TGTGCCAGCAGTTTATTGGTCGCCAAGGATACGCAGTATTTT
clone_size: -
v_call: TRBV28
d_call: -
cdr3_length: 14
j_call: TRBJ2-3

cdr3_aa: CASSSGGSGNPPHTQYF
cdr3_nt: TGTGCCAGCAGCTCCGGGGGTAGCGGGAACCCTCCTCATACGCAGTATTTT
clone_size: -
v_call: TRBV13
d_call: TRBD2
cdr3_length: 17
j_call: TRBJ2-3

cdr3_aa: CASSLRGQGLANEKLFF
cdr3_nt: TGCGCCAGCAGCTTAAGAGGGCAGGGCCTTGCGAATGAAAAACTGTTTTTT
clone_size: -
v_call: TRBV4-3
d_call: -
cdr3_length: 17
j_call: TRBJ1-4

cdr3_aa: CSARGSGGVLNTQYF
cdr3_nt: TGCAGTGCTAGGGGGAGCGGGGGGGTCCTTAATACGCAGTATTTT
clone_size: few
v_call: TRBV20-1
d_call: TRBD2
cdr3_length: 15
j_call: TRBJ2-3

cdr3_aa: CASSYGLSNEQYF
cdr3_nt: TGTGCCAGCAGTTACGGCCTAAGCAATGAGCAGTACTTC
clone_size: -
v_call: TRBV6-5
d_call: -
cdr3_length: 13
j_call: TRBJ2-7

cdr3_aa: CASSLGQGRQYF
cdr3_nt: TGTGCCAGCAGCTTAGGACAGGGAAGGCAGTACTTC
clone_size: few
v_call: TRBV7-2
d_call: TRBD1
cdr3_length: 12
j_call: TRBJ2-7

cdr3_aa: CASSALSQPQHF
cdr3_nt: TGTGCCAGCAGCGCCCTATCTCAGCCCCAGCATTTT
clone_size: once
v_call: TRBV7-9
d_call: -
cdr3_length: 12
j_call: TRBJ1-5

cdr3_aa: CASSVVQDREAQYF
cdr3_nt: TGTGCCAGCAGCGTAGTCCAGGATAGAGAGGCCCAGTACTTC
clone_size: few
v_call: TRBV7-2
d_call: -
cdr3_length: 14
j_call: TRBJ2-4

cdr3_aa: CASSGTTGQGRSYEQYF
cdr3_nt: TGTGCCAGCAGTGGGACAACCGGGCAGGGACGCTCCTACGAGCAGTACTTC
clone_size: few
v_call: TRBV28
d_call: -
cdr3_length: 17
j_call: TRBJ2-7

cdr3_aa: CATSRDGQGIAYEQYF
cdr3_nt: TGTGCCACCAGCAGGGACGGACAGGGGATAGCCTACGAGCAGTACTTC
clone_size: few
v_call: TRBV15
d_call: TRBD1
cdr3_length: 16
j_call: TRBJ2-7

cdr3_aa: CASSTDGGWEKLFF
cdr3_nt: TGTGCCAGCAGTACTGACGGAGGGTGGGAAAAACTGTTTTTT
clone_size: -
v_call: TRBV2
d_call: -
cdr3_length: 14
j_call: TRBJ1-4

cdr3_aa: CASSLEAQTGNEQYF
cdr3_nt: TGCGCCAGCAGCCTAGAGGCCCAGACAGGGAACGAGCAGTACTTC
clone_size: -
v_call: TRBV5-1
d_call: TRBD1
cdr3_length: 15
j_call: TRBJ2-7

cdr3_aa: CASTSGNADTQYF
cdr3_nt: TGTGCCAGCACTAGCGGGAACGCAGATACGCAGTATTTT
clone_size: -
v_call: TRBV7-9
d_call: TRBD2
cdr3_length: 13
j_call: TRBJ2-3

cdr3_aa: CASSQEGRGRNYGYTF
cdr3_nt: TGTGCCAGCAGCCAAGAGGGACGGGGCAGAAACTATGGCTACACCTTC
clone_size: -
v_call: TRBV4-2
d_call: -
cdr3_length: 16
j_call: TRBJ1-2

cdr3_aa: CSARDDKVYGYTF
cdr3_nt: TGCAGTGCTAGAGACGACAAAGTCTATGGCTACACCTTC
clone_size: -
v_call: TRBV20-1
d_call: -
cdr3_length: 13
j_call: TRBJ1-2

cdr3_aa: CASSYGGVFEETQYF
cdr3_nt: TGTGCCAGCAGTTACGGGGGGGTTTTCGAAGAGACCCAGTACTTC
clone_size: -
v_call: TRBV6-5
d_call: TRBD2
cdr3_length: 15
j_call: TRBJ2-5

cdr3_aa: CVSSLAGSGGSMETQYF
cdr3_nt: TGTGTCAGCAGCTTGGCCGGGTCAGGGGGCAGCATGGAGACCCAGTACTTC
clone_size: -
v_call: TRBV5-8
d_call: TRBD1
cdr3_length: 17
j_call: TRBJ2-5